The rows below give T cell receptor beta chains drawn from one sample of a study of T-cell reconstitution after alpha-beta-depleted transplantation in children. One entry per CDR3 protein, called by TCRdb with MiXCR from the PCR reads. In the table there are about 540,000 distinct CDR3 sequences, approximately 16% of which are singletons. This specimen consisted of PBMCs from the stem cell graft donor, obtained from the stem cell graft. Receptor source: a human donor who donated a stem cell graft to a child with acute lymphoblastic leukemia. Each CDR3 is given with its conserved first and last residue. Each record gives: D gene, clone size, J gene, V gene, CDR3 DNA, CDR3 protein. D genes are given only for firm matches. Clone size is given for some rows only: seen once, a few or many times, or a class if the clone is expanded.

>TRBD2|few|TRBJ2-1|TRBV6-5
TGTGCCAGCAGTTACCCAGCGGGAGGGTACAATGAGCAGTTCTTC
CASSYPAGGYNEQFF
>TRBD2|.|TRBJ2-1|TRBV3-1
TGTGCCAGCAGCCAAGAAGCCCTTTCTAGCGGGAGTATCTACAATGAGCAGTTCTTC
CASSQEALSSGSIYNEQFF
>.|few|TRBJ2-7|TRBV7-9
TGTGCCAGCAGCTTAGCGGTAGCGTCCTCGGAAGAATACGAGCAGTACTTC
CASSLAVASSEEYEQYF
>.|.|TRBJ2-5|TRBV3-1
TGTGCCAGCAGCCAGGAGGACTGGCCTAGCGAGACCCAGTACTTC
CASSQEDWPSETQYF
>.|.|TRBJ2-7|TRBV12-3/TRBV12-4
TGTGCCAGCACGTGGAACCCTCGGGAGCAGTACTTC
CASTWNPREQYF
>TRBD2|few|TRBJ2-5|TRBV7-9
TGTGCCAGCAGCGGGAGCCTAGCGGGAGTACAGGAGACCCAGTACTTC
CASSGSLAGVQETQYF
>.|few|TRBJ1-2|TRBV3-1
TGTGCCAGCAGCCGAACGGGGGCTGGGAACTATGGCTACACCTTC
CASSRTGAGNYGYTF
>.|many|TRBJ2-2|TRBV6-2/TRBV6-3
TGTGCCAGCAGAAACGTAGGGGACACCGGGGAGCTGTTTTTT
CASRNVGDTGELFF
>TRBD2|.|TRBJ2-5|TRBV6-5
TGTGCCAGCAGTTACAGGACTAGCGGGAGCTGGGGAGAGACCCAGTACTTC
CASSYRTSGSWGETQYF
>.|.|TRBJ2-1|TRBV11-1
TGTGCCAGCAGCTCCCCTAAGAGGACAGCAAACAATGAGCAGTTCTTC
CASSSPKRTANNEQFF
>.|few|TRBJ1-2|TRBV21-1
.
CASSKALRYVGPGTEFYGYTF
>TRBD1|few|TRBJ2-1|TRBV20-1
TGCAGTGCTAGAGACCCGGGACAGAGATTAAATGAGCAGTTCTTC
CSARDPGQRLNEQFF
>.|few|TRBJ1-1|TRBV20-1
TGCAGTGCTAGAGATCCAGGACCCAGAACTGAAGCTTTCTTT
CSARDPGPRTEAFF
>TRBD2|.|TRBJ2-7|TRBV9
TGTGCCAGCAGCATTGGGGGGGACTCCCTTGCCGGCGAGCAGTACTTC
CASSIGGDSLAGEQYF
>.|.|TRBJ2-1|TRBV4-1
TGCGCCAGCAGCCAACCCCGGGACTCCGAGCAGTTCTTC
CASSQPRDSEQFF
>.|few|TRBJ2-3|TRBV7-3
TGTGCCAGCAGCTTAACCGCCAGGGGTACGCAGTATTTT
CASSLTARGTQYF
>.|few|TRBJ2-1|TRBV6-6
TGTGCCAGCAGTTACTATTACTCCAATGAGCAGTTCTTC
CASSYYYSNEQFF
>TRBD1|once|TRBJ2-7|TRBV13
TGTGCCAGCAGCTTTATGGGACAGGGAGACGAGCAGTACTTC
CASSFMGQGDEQYF
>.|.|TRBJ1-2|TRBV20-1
TGCAGTGCTAGAGATCTCATGAGGGATGGCTACACCTTC
CSARDLMRDGYTF
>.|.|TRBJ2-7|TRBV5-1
TGCGCCAGCTCTAGGAGGACAGGGACGCTAGCGGACTACGAGCAGTACTTC
CASSRRTGTLADYEQYF
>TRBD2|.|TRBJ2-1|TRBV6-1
TGTGCCAGCAGCGTCCCGGGACTAGGTAATGAGCAGTTCTTC
CASSVPGLGNEQFF
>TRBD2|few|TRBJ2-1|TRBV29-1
TGCAGCGTCTCCGGGACTAGCGGGGACTACTCCTACAATGAGCAGTTCTTC
CSVSGTSGDYSYNEQFF
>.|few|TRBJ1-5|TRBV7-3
TGTGCCAGCAGCTTAAGGTCAACGGACGTTTATAGCAATCAGCCCCAGCATTTT
CASSLRSTDVYSNQPQHF
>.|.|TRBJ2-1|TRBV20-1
TGCAGTGCTAGAGATGGTATGAATGAGCAGTTCTTC
CSARDGMNEQFF
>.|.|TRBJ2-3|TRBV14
TGTGCCAGCAGCGAAAGTGGGGGAACAGATACGCAGTATTTT
CASSESGGTDTQYF
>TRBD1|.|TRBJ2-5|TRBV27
TGTGCCAGCGGGGAAGGGGGCCTCAGGGAGACCCAGTACTTC
CASGEGGLRETQYF
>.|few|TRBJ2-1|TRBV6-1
TGTGCCAGCCGAGGGCCCAAAAGGAATGAGCAGTTCTTC
CASRGPKRNEQFF
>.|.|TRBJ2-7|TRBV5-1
TGCGCCAGCAGCTTCGCGGAGGCGATTATTTACGAGCAGTACTTC
CASSFAEAIIYEQYF
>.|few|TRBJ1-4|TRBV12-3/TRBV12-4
TGTGCCAGCAGTTTAGGCAGGGGCACAACTAATGAAAAACTGTTTTTT
CASSLGRGTTNEKLFF
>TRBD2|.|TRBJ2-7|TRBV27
TGTGCCACGATCTCAGGACTAGCGGGACTGTACGAGCAGTACTTC
CATISGLAGLYEQYF
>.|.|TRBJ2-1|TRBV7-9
TGTGCCAGCCAAAACGGGGGCGGGAGCAACTACAATGAGCAGTTCTTC
CASQNGGGSNYNEQFF
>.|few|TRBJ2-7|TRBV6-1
TGTGCCAGCAGGACTTCCCGAGGGGAAGACGAGCAGTACTTC
CASRTSRGEDEQYF
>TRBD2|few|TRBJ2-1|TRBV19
TGTGCCAGTAGTCGGGGGGTGGATGAGCAGTTCTTC
CASSRGVDEQFF
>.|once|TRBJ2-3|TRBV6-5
TGTGCCAGCAGTTACTCTCGGGGGTCAGATACGCAGTATTTT
CASSYSRGSDTQYF
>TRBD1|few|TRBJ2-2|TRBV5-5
TGTGCCAGCAGCCTACCGACAGGGGGGTACACCGGGGAGCTGTTTTTT
CASSLPTGGYTGELFF
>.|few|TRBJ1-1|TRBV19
TGTGCCAGTAGTATGGGGCGGATCACTGAAGCTTTCTTT
CASSMGRITEAFF
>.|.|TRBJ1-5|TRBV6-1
TGTGCCAGCAGGACACAAGGAGGGAATCAGCCCCAGCATTTT
CASRTQGGNQPQHF
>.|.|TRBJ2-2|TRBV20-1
TGCAGTGCCCCTAAGGCAATCACCGGGGAGCTGTTTTTT
CSAPKAITGELFF
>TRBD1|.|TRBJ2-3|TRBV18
TGTGCCAGCTCCCGGGCCACCAGGGGGCTCAAGGGCACAGATACGCAGTATTTT
CASSRATRGLKGTDTQYF
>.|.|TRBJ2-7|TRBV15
TGTGCCACCAGCAGAGTTCGCAGGGACGAGCAGTACTTC
CATSRVRRDEQYF
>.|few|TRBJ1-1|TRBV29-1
TGCAGCGCCAGGGGCACTGAAGCTTTCTTT
CSARGTEAFF
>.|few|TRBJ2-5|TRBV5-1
TGCGCCGACCGCAGGGGATTGGGGGAACAAGAGACCCAGTACTTC
CADRRGLGEQETQYF
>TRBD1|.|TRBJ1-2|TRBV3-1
TGTGCCAGCCGGCAGGGACAGGGTGATGGCTACACCTTC
CASRQGQGDGYTF